Below, 30 T cell receptor beta chains from the same sample are listed, as sequenced in a study of blood T cell repertoires in COVID-19. Profiling relied on immunoSEQ multiplex PCR, and the TCRdb table lists in-frame clones only, not all of them. Altogether roughly 340,000 clones are present, around 87% being singletons, with the ten largest covering roughly 1.9%. Source material: PBMCs or T cells enriched from blood (not recorded which). These receptors were obtained from a man in his forties or fifties in a cohort exposed to, infected with or recovered from COVID-19 (not recorded which).

This sequence joins TRBV10-3 and TRBJ2-1; 8 bases fit TRBD1. CDR3 length: 15 amino acids. V trimming: 4 bases; J trimming: 0 bases; junction bases outside the gene matches: 2. Germline CDR1 ENHRY, CDR2 SYGVKD. Here the CDR3 reads CAISGGQVSYNEQFF. CDR3 DNA: TGTGCCATCAGTGGGGGACAGGTCTCCTACAATGAGCAGTTCTTC.

The gene calls are TRBV7-6 and TRBJ2-1; D call uncertain. The V gene lost 5 bases and the J gene lost 5 bases, with 7 bases spanning the gap. This CDR3 is built from 12 residues. Germline values: CDR1 SGHVS, CDR2 FNYEAQ. The CDR3 sequence is CASSPGNNEQFF. CDR3 DNA: TGTGCCAGCAGCCCGGGTAACAATGAGCAGTTCTTC.

For this clone: Other nucleotide sequences from this sample produce the same CDR3. V gene TRBV7-9 combines with J gene TRBJ1-2; 11 bases align to TRBD1. In germline, CDR1 is SEHNR, CDR2 FQNEAQ (reference sequence). The CDR3 covers 14 residues. V lost 5 bases and J lost 7; bases outside the gene matches: 6. Here the CDR3 DNA reads TGTGCCAGCAGCCCCGGACAGGGGGCCGGTGGCTACACCTTC. Its translation is CASSPGQGAGGYTF.

This chain links TRBV24-1 with TRBJ2-1; perhaps TRBD2 as D (5 bases). The germline CDR1 and CDR2 sequences are KGHDR and SFDVKD. Trimming took 3 bases from V and 5 from J, leaving 10 bases between them. CDR3 length: 14 amino acids. The CDR3 loop is CATSDPTGNNEQFF. DNA for the CDR3: TGTGCCACCAGTGATCCCACGGGGAACAATGAGCAGTTCTTC.

This chain joins TRBV7-7 and TRBJ1-5; TRBD1 aligns across 8 bases. The CDR3 is 19 amino acids. In germline, CDR1 is SSHAT, CDR2 FNYEAQ (reference sequence). Trimming at V came to 1 base and at J to 0 bases, leaving 11 bases not matched to a gene. The CDR3 region has the DNA TGTGCCAGCAGCTTAGTAGGAAGGACAGGGCCTTATAGCAATCAGCCCCAGCATTTT. It codes for CASSLVGRTGPYSNQPQHF.

This clone was observed many times. The CDR3 is CARSLVYSGGDTDTQYF. CDR3 coding DNA: TGTGCCAGAAGCTTGGTTTATAGCGGGGGTGACACAGATACGCAGTATTTT. The rearrangement joins TRBV5-3 to TRBJ2-3; 9 bases map to TRBD2. TRBV5-3 is an open reading frame, and its role is uncertain. The CDR3 contains 17 residues. After removal of 0 bases from V and 2 bases from J, the junction contained 7 bases not matched to a gene.

This rearrangement joins TRBV7-2 to TRBJ2-7, with D possibly TRBD2 on 6 matching bases. The germline gives CDR1 SGHTA, CDR2 FQGNSA. The CDR3 has 14 residues. Trimming took off 3 bases at V and 1 base at J, with 10 bases between the two ends. The CDR3 loop is CASSFGGNSYEQYF. The CDR3 region has the DNA TGTGCCAGCAGCTTTGGCGGGAATTCCTACGAGCAGTACTTC.

This chain joins TRBV28 and TRBJ2-5; 9 bases are a match to TRBD2. The junction had 10 bases not matched to a gene; V was cut back by 1 base and J by 4 bases. This CDR3 region has 17 residues. Germline V gene lookup returns CDR1 MDHEN and CDR2 SYDVKM. CDR3 region: CASSLSRLAGRGETQYF. The DNA of the CDR3 is TGTGCCAGCAGTTTATCCCGGCTAGCGGGAAGGGGAGAGACCCAGTACTTC.

In its sample, this clone was seen a few times. This rearrangement joins TRBV19 to TRBJ1-2; TRBD1 agrees at 11 bases. The CDR3 length is 19 residues. V was pared by 6 bases and J by 2 bases, with 17 bases of the junction left unmatched. Germline lookup yields CDR1 LNHDA and CDR2 SQIVND (reference sequence). CDR3 DNA: TGTGCCAGTAGCACCAATTCAAAAACAGGACAGGGGGCGAACTATGGCTACACCTTC. Encoded protein: CASSTNSKTGQGANYGYTF.

There are a few counts of this clone. V usage is TRBV4-1 and J usage is TRBJ1-5, with 9 bases that match TRBD1. Looked up from germline, CDR1 is MGHRA and CDR2 is YSYEKL. This CDR3 has 16 residues. The junction had 8 bases not matched to a gene; V was cut back by 1 base and J by 7 bases. CDR3 sequence reads: CASSQAGQGGGQPQHF. As DNA, the CDR3 is TGCGCCAGCAGCCAAGCGGGACAGGGTGGAGGGCAGCCCCAGCATTTT.

Of note for this clone: One end of the junction fails to match germline, which may point to a read error. Other DNA sequences in the sample encode the same CDR3. This chain joins TRBV14 and TRBJ2-7; TRBD2 agrees at 11 bases. Germline lookup yields CDR1 SGHDN and CDR2 FVKESK. The CDR3 has 16 residues. The CDR3 nucleotides read TGTGCTAGCAGCCCCAAACTAGCGGGAGTGTCCTACGAGCAGTACTTC. As protein: CASSPKLAGVSYEQYF. Complete variable domain (other parts from reference TRBV14 and TRBJ2-7): EAGVTQFPSHSVIEKGQTVTLRCDPISGHDNLYWYRRVMGKEIKFLLHFVKESKQDESGMPNNRFLAERTGGTYSTLKVQPAELEDSGVYFCASSPKLAGVSYEQYFGPGTRLTVT.

The V and J genes are TRBV27 and TRBJ1-5, with TRBD1 matching 7 bases. J lost 5 bases, V lost 2 bases, and 6 bases had no gene match. CDR1 is MNHEY and CDR2 is SMNVEV in the germline V gene (reference sequence). The CDR3 loop spans 15 amino acids. The CDR3 nucleotides read TGTGCCAGCAGTTTAGTATGGGACAGAGATCAGCCCCAGCATTTT. It is translated as CASSLVWDRDQPQHF.

V is TRBV7-9 and J is TRBJ2-3, with D possibly TRBD2 on 5 matching bases. This CDR3 contains 16 residues. V lost 5 bases, J lost 0 bases, and 15 bases lay in between. Germline assignment: CDR1 SEHNR and CDR2 FQNEAQ (reference sequence). CDR3 region: CASSPSAGVSTDTQYF. For the CDR3, the DNA is TGTGCCAGCAGCCCATCGGCGGGTGTAAGCACAGATACGCAGTATTTT.

There are a few counts of this clone. This chain joins TRBV5-1 and TRBJ2-5; D not certain. CDR3 size: 15 residues. CDR1 SGHRS and CDR2 YFSETQ come from the germline V gene. The V end lost 2 bases, the J end lost 4 bases, and 15 bases lay between the germline ends. CDR3 nucleotide sequence: TGCGCCAGCAGCTTCCAGGATCGACCAGGAGAGACCCAGTACTTC. Its protein is CASSFQDRPGETQYF.

V and J are TRBV5-6 and TRBJ2-7, with D perhaps matching TRBD2 (6 bases). V gave up 7 bases and J gave up 2 bases, with 25 bases separating them. Germline lookup yields CDR1 SGHDT and CDR2 YYEEEE. The CDR3 runs 17 residues. CDR3: CASQDRAGRLRAYEQYF. The DNA for the CDR3 is TGTGCCAGCCAGGACCGCGCGGGGCGCTTACGGGCCTACGAGCAGTACTTC.

Here the CDR3 reads CASSPGILYEQYF. Here the CDR3 DNA reads TGTGCCAGCAGTCCGGGTATCCTCTACGAGCAGTACTTC. The chain links TRBV28 to TRBJ2-7, with D hard to call. Between the trimmed V and J ends, which lost 5 bases and 3 bases, there was a span of 11 bases. The CDR3 is made up of 13 amino acids. Germline assignment: CDR1 MDHEN and CDR2 SYDVKM.

This clone was observed a handful of times. V gene TRBV9 combines with J gene TRBJ2-5; 12 nucleotides align to TRBD1. The junction had 9 bases not matched to a gene; V was cut back by 2 bases and J by 4 bases. Germline V CDR1 and CDR2: SGDLS, YYNGEE. The CDR3 contains 17 residues. The CDR3 is CASSVRPGQGAGETQYF. The CDR3 DNA is TGTGCCAGCAGCGTTCGTCCGGGACAGGGGGCCGGAGAGACCCAGTACTTC.

In its sample, this clone was seen a few times. The genes are TRBV3-1 (or the pseudogene TRBV3-2) and TRBJ2-1; tentatively, D is TRBD2 (7 bases). CDR1 and CDR2 from the germline V gene are LGHDT and YNNKEL (reference sequence). Trimming took off 0 bases at V and 2 bases at J, with 11 bases between the two ends. The CDR3 runs 16 residues. CDR3 in amino acids: CASSQDRGGAYNEQFF. The DNA of the CDR3 is TGTGCCAGCAGCCAAGATCGAGGGGGGGCCTACAATGAGCAGTTCTTC.

The genes are TRBV10-3 and TRBJ2-5; the match to TRBD1 covers 7 bases. This CDR3 is 14 amino acids long. The germline V gene encodes CDR1 ENHRY and CDR2 SYGVKD. V lost 6 bases, J lost 1 base, and 5 bases stayed unmatched. Here the CDR3 reads CAISRQGAQETQYF. DNA for the CDR3: TGTGCCATCAGCAGACAGGGAGCCCAAGAGACCCAGTACTTC.

This chain uses TRBV5-1 with TRBJ1-1; tentatively, D is TRBD1 (6 bases). The CDR3 covers 15 residues. Per germline, CDR1 SGHRS and CDR2 YFSETQ. V gave up 4 bases and J gave up 4 bases, with 17 bases separating them. The chain's CDR3 is CASSTSQGRATEAFF. CDR3 nucleotides: TGCGCCAGCAGCACATCACAGGGAAGGGCCACTGAAGCTTTCTTT.

This chain links TRBV3-1 (or the pseudogene TRBV3-2) with TRBJ1-3; D not certain. The V and J ends lost 0 bases and 0 bases respectively, with 12 bases between them. The germline gives CDR1 LGHDT, CDR2 YNNKEL (reference sequence). The CDR3 has 17 residues. CDR3 protein: CASSQDVMGRSGNTIYF. The CDR3 DNA sequence: TGTGCCAGCAGCCAAGATGTGATGGGCCGCTCTGGAAACACCATATATTTT.

The V gene is TRBV25-1, the J gene TRBJ2-7; possibly TRBD2 for D (6 bases). Germline-derived CDR1 and CDR2 are MGHDK and SYGVNS. V lost 5 bases and J 0 bases, leaving 11 bases between the germline ends. The CDR3 covers 14 residues. For the CDR3, the DNA is TGTGCCAGCAGTCGGGGGACCTCCTCCTACGAGCAGTACTTC. It is translated as CASSRGTSSYEQYF.

This clone was seen only once. This sequence joins TRBV5-1 and TRBJ2-1; 8 bases fit TRBD1. The germline gives CDR1 SGHRS, CDR2 YFSETQ. V trimming: 0 bases; J trimming: 15 bases; junction bases outside the gene matches: 8. CDR3 length: 13 residues. The CDR3 DNA reads as TGCGCCAGCAGCTTGGAGACAGGGGCCGAGGGGTTCTTC. Amino acid sequence: CASSLETGAEGFF. Using reference TRBV5-1 and TRBJ2-1 for the parts outside the CDR3, the full variable domain is KAGVTQTPRYLIKTRGQQVTLSCSPISGHRSVSWYQQTPGQGLQFLFEYFSETQRNKGNFPGRFSGRQFSNSRSEMNVSTLELGDSALYLCASSLETGAEGFFGPGTRLTVL.

The chain has TRBV12-5 and TRBJ2-1; TRBD2 matches 7 bases. J was trimmed by 7 bases and V by 7 bases; bases with no gene match: 13. The CDR3 is 15 amino acids. Looked up from germline, CDR1 is LGHNT and CDR2 is FRNRAP. The CDR3 loop reads CASAPSGSSWNEQFF. The CDR3, as DNA: TGTGCTAGTGCCCCTAGCGGTTCCTCGTGGAATGAGCAGTTCTTC.

V gene TRBV7-6 combines with J gene TRBJ2-5; TRBD2 matches at 9 bases. The junction had 7 bases not matched to a gene; V was cut back by 5 bases and J by 3 bases. The germline gives CDR1 SGHVS, CDR2 FNYEAQ. The CDR3 length is 15 residues. The CDR3 region has the DNA TGTGCCAGCAGCCCCTGGAAGCGGGAGGAAGAGACCCAGTACTTC. Encoded protein: CASSPWKREEETQYF.

The chain employs TRBV28 and TRBJ2-7; TRBD2 matches 9 bases. CDR1 is MDHEN and CDR2 is SYDVKM in the germline V gene. The CDR3 has 15 residues. V shed 3 bases and J 2 bases; nucleotides not matched to a gene: 5. The CDR3 region has the DNA TGTGCCAGCAGTTTCACTAGCGGGCGTACCTACGAGCAGTACTTC. Amino acids: CASSFTSGRTYEQYF.

The genes are TRBV3-1 (or the pseudogene TRBV3-2) and TRBJ2-6, with D maybe TRBD1 (7 bases). From germline, CDR1 is LGHDT and CDR2 YNNKEL (reference sequence). The CDR3 spans 18 residues. V was trimmed by 4 bases and J by 0 bases, leaving 16 bases between them. The CDR3 coding sequence is TGTGCCAGCAGCCCCTGGCGGGACAGAAGCTCTGGGGCCAACGTCCTGACTTTC. Amino acids: CASSPWRDRSSGANVLTF.

V is TRBV4-1 and J is TRBJ2-2; 11 bases match TRBD1. The junction had 10 bases not matched to a gene; V was cut back by 4 bases and J by 9 bases. This CDR3 region has 16 residues. Germline V gene data show CDR1 as MGHRA and CDR2 as YSYEKL. This chain's CDR3 is CASSPGQGVLARELFF. CDR3 bases: TGCGCCAGCAGCCCGGGACAGGGGGTCCTTGCGCGGGAGCTGTTTTTT.

The CDR3 nucleotides are TGCAGTGCTAGTTTACTAGCTGACACCGGGGAGCTGTTTTTT. It specifies CSASLLADTGELFF. V gene TRBV20-1 combines with J gene TRBJ2-2, with a tentative D call TRBD2 (6 bases). The CDR3 extends over 14 amino acids. Trimming left V 3 bases short and J 3 bases short, with 11 bases between. Germline-derived CDR1 and CDR2 are DFQATT and SNEGSKA (reference sequence).

CDR3 sequence: CASSRTGGPIDGYTF. DNA of the CDR3: TGTGCCAGTAGTAGGACAGGCGGCCCCATCGATGGCTACACCTTC. The chain has TRBV19 and TRBJ1-2; the match to TRBD1 covers 7 bases. This CDR3 is 15 amino acids long. The V and J ends lost 4 bases and 6 bases, in that order; junction bases with no gene match: 11. In germline, CDR1 is LNHDA, CDR2 SQIVND (reference sequence).